This TCR beta chain was recovered during a study of T cells in Graves' hyperthyroidism and ophthalmopathy. There were TCR beta CDR3 regions amplified from RNA transcripts. The HTBI primer set drove a first-round RT-PCR of the TCR CDR3. One entry per CDR3 protein, called by TCRdb with MiXCR from the multiplex PCR reads. The table records hundreds of thousands of distinct CDR3 sequences, around 38% of them present only once. This clonotype was recorded at least ten times. Graves' hyperthyroidism is called stable when ophthalmopathy does not progress within 18 months. Uncontrolled infection, other autoimmune disease, pregnancy or lactation disqualified patients from enrolment. Thyroid ultrasound, orbital computed tomography, clinical symptoms, and serum thyroxine and TRAb underpinned diagnoses. The PBMCs studied were ones that came from roughly 9.4 ml fresh peripheral blood. Germline CDR1 is LNHDA and CDR2 is SQIVND (reference sequence). V lost 7 bases to trimming and J lost 4 bases, with 11 bases between them. This CDR3 is built from 13 residues.

This receptor was taken from a man younger than 35 with Graves' hyperthyroidism. The sample taken for sequencing was blood. The chain is built from TRBV19 and TRBJ1-5, with D uncertain. CDR3 residues: CASKRTPNQPQHF. The CDR3 DNA reads as TGTGCCAGTAAGAGGACCCCAAATCAGCCCCAGCATTTT. The full variable domain, in which reference TRBV19 and TRBJ1-5 provide the parts outside the CDR3, is DGGITQSPKYLFRKEGQNVTLSCEQNLNHDAMYWYRQDPGQGLRLIYYSQIVNDFQKGDIAEGYSVSREKKESFPLTVTSAQKNPTAFYLCASKRTPNQPQHFGDGTRLSIL.